The 20 T cell receptor beta chains below come from one sample, sequenced in a study of blood T cell repertoires in COVID-19. Profiled with immunoSEQ multiplex PCR; TCRdb holds only in-frame clones, not every one. The sample shows approximately 170,000 clones, 70% to 90% of them seen only once. The source material was PBMCs or T cells enriched from blood (not recorded which). The receptors here all came from a woman between 45 and 60 years old who had recovered from COVID-19.

The chain carries TRBV19 and TRBJ1-5; no reliable D call. Germline values: CDR1 LNHDA, CDR2 SQIVND (reference sequence). The CDR3 runs to 14 residues. Trimming removed 7 bases at V and 1 base at J, with 11 bases between. CDR3 sequence reads: CASTSPGSNQPQHF. CDR3 nucleotide sequence: TGTGCCAGTACGTCCCCGGGGAGCAATCAGCCCCAGCATTTT.

The V and J genes are TRBV10-3 and TRBJ2-1; D gene uncertain. The germline gives CDR1 ENHRY, CDR2 SYGVKD. There are 15 residues in the CDR3. V lost 8 bases to trimming and J lost 2 bases, with 16 bases between them. The CDR3 DNA reads TGTGCCATCGACTCAATCCGATTCCCCTACAATGAGCAGTTCTTC. This gives the protein CAIDSIRFPYNEQFF.

The chain employs TRBV18 and TRBJ2-1, with D hard to call. CDR1 is KGHSH and CDR2 is LQKENI in the germline V gene. This CDR3 contains 15 residues. V shed 2 bases and J shed 3 bases, with 11 bases lying between them. CDR3 loop: CASSPSMESYNEQFF. The CDR3 DNA is TGTGCCAGCTCACCATCTATGGAGAGCTACAATGAGCAGTTCTTC.

The chain recombines TRBV3-1 (or the pseudogene TRBV3-2) with TRBJ1-1; 7 bases are a match to TRBD1. V was pared by 7 bases and J by 5 bases, with 7 bases of the junction left unmatched. Per the germline V gene, CDR1 is LGHDT and CDR2 is YNNKEL (reference sequence). The CDR3 has 13 amino acids. CDR3 protein: CASNYNRGTEAFF. In DNA, the CDR3 is TGTGCCAGCAACTATAACAGGGGTACTGAAGCTTTCTTT.

This clone was seen a single time. V and J are TRBV2 and TRBJ1-2, with TRBD1 as a possible D gene (6 bases). CDR1 and CDR2 (germline): SNHLY, FYNNEI. With 6 bases removed from V and 5 bases from J, the gap between germline ends came to 13 bases. The CDR3 totals 13 residues. CDR3 DNA: TGTGCCAGCAGGCCAGGGGTGCCGTATGGCTACACCTTC. This sequence encodes CASRPGVPYGYTF.

This chain connects TRBV2 to TRBJ2-1; a weak D match, TRBD1 (5 bases). The CDR3 sequence is 13 residues long. Germline V gene lookup returns CDR1 SNHLY and CDR2 FYNNEI. V lost 6 bases to trimming and J lost 3 bases, with 9 bases between them. DNA of the CDR3: TGTGCCAGCAGCCCCGACAGCTACAATGAGCAGTTCTTC. Translated: CASSPDSYNEQFF.

The rearrangement uses TRBV7-2 and TRBJ1-5, with D maybe TRBD1 (5 bases). Deletions cut 3 bases from V and 6 bases from J, with 12 bases between. The V gene's germline CDR1 is SGHTA and CDR2 FQGNSA. The CDR3 extends over 14 amino acids. The CDR3 nucleotides read TGTGCCAGCAGCTTGAATCAGGGTTTTCAGCCCCAGCATTTT. Residues: CASSLNQGFQPQHF.

The chain links TRBV7-2 to TRBJ2-4; perhaps TRBD2 as D (6 bases). Germline CDR1 reads SGHTA; CDR2 reads FQGNSA. V lost 5 bases and J lost 1, with 24 bases in between. CDR3 length: 19 residues. The CDR3 nucleotides read TGTGCCAGCAGCCCCCGTGTGGAGGGAGGTACCTCGGCCAAAAACATTCAGTACTTC. It translates to CASSPRVEGGTSAKNIQYF.

This rearrangement joins TRBV7-9 to TRBJ2-2, with a weak D call TRBD1 (6 bases). The germline V gene encodes CDR1 SEHNR and CDR2 FQNEAQ (reference sequence). V was clipped by 5 bases and J by 1 base, with 8 bases between them. The length of the CDR3 is 14 residues. Here the CDR3 reads CASSQTGNTGELFF. The CDR3 DNA reads as TGTGCCAGCAGCCAGACAGGGAACACCGGGGAGCTGTTTTTT.

The chain links TRBV6-2 or TRBV6-3 to TRBJ2-2, with 7 bases lining up with TRBD2. The CDR3 is 15 amino acids. Trimming removed 1 base from V and 7 bases from J; junction bases left unmatched: 6. CDR1 and CDR2 (germline): MNHEY, SVGEGT. CDR3 region: CASSYLREPIGELFF. Written as DNA, the CDR3 is TGTGCCAGCAGTTACTTGCGGGAGCCGATCGGGGAGCTGTTTTTT.

The chain is built from TRBV12-3 or TRBV12-4 and TRBJ1-5; tentatively, D is TRBD1 (5 bases). V was pared by 5 bases and J by 11 bases, with 16 bases between. This CDR3 contains 13 residues. The CDR3 here is CASSIRRDSTQHF. The CDR3, as DNA: TGTGCCAGCAGTATCCGAAGGGACTCGACCCAGCATTTT.

The chain links TRBV11-2 to TRBJ1-5, with 11 bases lining up with TRBD1. Germline trimming cut 5 bases from V and 6 bases from J; bases unmatched to any gene: 6. CDR1 and CDR2 (germline): SGHAT, FQNNGV. The CDR3 has 15 amino acids. CDR3 amino acids: CASSAGTGGAQPQHF. The CDR3 coding sequence is TGTGCCAGCAGCGCGGGGACAGGGGGGGCTCAGCCCCAGCATTTT.

This chain uses TRBV7-9 with TRBJ2-5, with 13 bases that match TRBD2. This CDR3 has 15 amino acids. The germline CDR1 and CDR2 sequences are SEHNR and FQNEAQ (reference sequence). Unmatched junction bases numbered 7, after V lost 5 bases and J lost 7 bases. The CDR3 spells CASSEGLAGPGTQYF. CDR3 bases: TGTGCCAGCAGCGAGGGACTAGCGGGGCCAGGGACCCAGTACTTC.

The rearrangement uses TRBV7-9 and TRBJ1-2; 7 bases are a match to TRBD1. The CDR3 runs to 13 residues. Per the germline V gene, CDR1 is SEHNR and CDR2 is FQNEAQ (reference sequence). V lost 4 bases, J lost 4 bases, and 3 bases stayed unmatched. The DNA of the CDR3 is TGTGCCAGCAGCTCGGACAGGTTCTATGGCTACACCTTC. Translating it yields CASSSDRFYGYTF.

The chain links TRBV25-1 to TRBJ1-4; D remains ambiguous. Germline V CDR1 and CDR2: MGHDK, SYGVNS. CDR3 length: 14 amino acids. V was shortened by 3 bases and J by 10 bases, with 15 bases between the two germline ends. The CDR3 DNA follows: TGTGCCAGCAGTGACCGGGCCTTCAGCGGAAAACTGTTTTTT. It translates to CASSDRAFSGKLFF.

This clone was observed a single time. The chain joins TRBV7-2 to TRBJ1-3, with a possible D match to TRBD1 (5 bases). Trimming took off 1 base at V and 4 bases at J, with 11 bases between the two ends. CDR1 is SGHTA and CDR2 is FQGNSA in the germline V gene. This CDR3 has 15 amino acids. CDR3: CASSLDRGRGNTIYF. DNA of the CDR3: TGTGCCAGCAGCTTAGATAGGGGCAGGGGAAACACCATATATTTT.

The chain joins TRBV19 to TRBJ1-4; D not resolved. This CDR3 has 13 amino acids. Germline CDR1 and CDR2: LNHDA and SQIVND (reference sequence). Deletions cut 5 bases from V and 5 bases from J, with 9 bases between. The CDR3 reads CASSYYVNEKLFF. CDR3 nucleotide sequence: TGTGCCAGTAGTTACTACGTGAATGAAAAACTGTTTTTT. The whole variable domain, filled in from reference TRBV19 and TRBJ1-4, reads DGGITQSPKYLFRKEGQNVTLSCEQNLNHDAMYWYRQDPGQGLRLIYYSQIVNDFQKGDIAEGYSVSREKKESFPLTVTSAQKNPTAFYLCASSYYVNEKLFFGSGTQLSVL.

This chain links TRBV12-3 or TRBV12-4 with TRBJ1-4, with D unclear. This CDR3 is 13 amino acids long. Trimming stripped 9 bases from V and 0 bases from J, with 8 bases between. Written as DNA, the CDR3 is TGTGCCAGTAGACTTGCAACTAATGAAAAACTGTTTTTT. Translated: CASRLATNEKLFF.

This clone appeared a single time. The CDR3 loop is CASSLRAGSNYGYTF. CDR3 sequence (DNA): TGTGCCAGCAGCTTAAGGGCAGGGTCCAACTATGGCTACACCTTC. The chain is built from TRBV7-3 and TRBJ1-2; D is perhaps TRBD1 (5 bases). CDR1 and CDR2 from the germline V gene are SGHTA and FQGTGA. CDR3 length equals 15 residues. V was pared by 1 base and J by 2 bases, with 11 bases between.

The V gene is TRBV7-9, the J gene TRBJ2-3; 12 nucleotides agree with TRBD2. This CDR3 contains 17 residues. V dropped 6 bases and J dropped 3; count of bases not matched to a gene: 10. The V gene's germline CDR1 is SEHNR and CDR2 FQNEAQ (reference sequence). The CDR3, as DNA: TGTGCCAGCAGTTCCTCTAGCGGGGGGGCCCGGACAGATACGCAGTATTTT. Its translation: CASSSSSGGARTDTQYF.